Below are 3 T cell receptor beta chains sequenced from a single sample in a study of shared clonotypes between healthy human individuals. Some clones are missing from TCRdb's copy, which holds only in-frame ones; the method was immunoSEQ multiplex PCR. Here the sample spans about 2.4 million clones, 93% being singletons. Sequencing used naive CD4+ T cells from PBMCs. The subset was: CD45RA+ positively selected. The receptor set was obtained from a man aged 18 to 29 in good health. Some clones in this sample may be carry-over from other donors' samples.

The chain couples TRBV25-1 to TRBJ1-2; possible D gene TRBD1, 5 bases. In germline, CDR1 is MGHDK, CDR2 SYGVNS. V shed 6 bases and J shed 7 bases, with 9 bases lying between them. The CDR3 has 11 amino acids. CDR3 nucleotide sequence: TGTGCCAGCAGCCGGGGCCGTGGCTACACCTTC. Residues: CASSRGRGYTF.

The chain couples TRBV2 to TRBJ2-7; perhaps TRBD2 as D (6 bases). The CDR3 is made up of 14 amino acids. The ends were cut back, 4 bases at V and 4 bases at J, with 14 bases in the middle. Germline-derived CDR1 and CDR2 are SNHLY and FYNNEI. The CDR3 coding sequence is TGTGCCAGCAGTGGTACGGGACTCCATTACGAGCAGTACTTC. Encoded protein: CASSGTGLHYEQYF.

V and J are TRBV18 and TRBJ2-7; D is unclear. Germline loops: CDR1 KGHSH, CDR2 LQKENI. The CDR3 consists of 18 residues. The ends were cut back, 4 bases at V and 3 bases at J, with 25 bases in the middle. The chain's CDR3 is CASSLRAGENSLLYEQYF. CDR3 DNA: TGTGCCAGCTCACTTAGGGCAGGAGAAAATTCCTTACTCTACGAGCAGTACTTC.